A single sample is the source of the 14 T cell receptor beta chains below, sequenced in a study of spatial heterogeneity in lung cancer. MiXCR, run by TCRdb on the 5' RACE reads, gives a single entry per CDR3 protein. The sample carries about 94,000 distinct CDR3 sequences, roughly a fifth recorded once. Noted time point: blood at routine non-recurrence follow-up after resection. Sequenced material: PBMCs, taken at follow-up. All receptors come from a male donor with early-stage non-small cell lung cancer.

In its sample, this clonotype was seen a few times. One end of the junction does not line up with germline, which may come from a read error. V usage is TRBV19 and J usage is TRBJ1-5; 7 bases are shared with TRBD1. Per the germline V gene, CDR1 is LNHDA and CDR2 is SQIVND (reference sequence). CDR3 length: 15 residues. The CDR3 DNA sequence: TGTGCCAGTAGTGAGGGACAGTATAGCAATCAGCCCCAACATTTT. This encodes CASSEGQYSNQPQHF.

V and J are TRBV5-8 and TRBJ2-5; perhaps TRBD2 as D (5 bases). Gene TRBJ2-1 matches the end of the DNA better, so the J call may be wrong. CDR1 is SGHTS and CDR2 is YDEGEE in the germline V gene. The CDR3 extends over 16 amino acids. CDR3 residues: CASSPFRGQTTETQFF. CDR3 nucleotide sequence: TGTGCCAGCAGCCCTTTCCGGGGTCAAACTACGGAGACCCAGTTCTTC.

The genes are TRBV3-1 and TRBJ1-5, with a tentative D call TRBD1 (5 bases). V lost 2 bases and J 3 bases, leaving 11 bases between the germline ends. The CDR3 is 15 residues long. Germline V CDR1 and CDR2: LGHDT, YNNKEL (reference sequence). The CDR3 is CASSQRQGYNQPQHF. The CDR3 DNA reads TGTGCCAGCAGCCAACGGCAGGGTTACAATCAGCCCCAGCATTTT.

This clonotype occurred a few times. This rearrangement joins TRBV20-1 to TRBJ2-4; perhaps D is TRBD1 or TRBD2 (7 bases each). V gave up 5 bases and J gave up 6 bases, with 17 bases separating them. The germline V gene has CDR1 DFQATT and CDR2 SNEGSKA (reference sequence). The CDR3 totals 14 residues. The DNA for the CDR3 is TGCAGTGCTTACCCAGGGGGAGGGGGAAACATTCAGTACTTC. Translating gives CSAYPGGGGNIQYF.

The rearrangement uses TRBV6-2 or TRBV6-3 and TRBJ1-1, with D hard to call. V was pared by 6 bases and J by 0 bases, with 17 bases between. Germline V lookup: CDR1 MNHEY, CDR2 SVGEGT. This CDR3 is 16 amino acids long. The chain's CDR3 is CASSSRPPRVNTEAFF. CDR3 nucleotide sequence: TGTGCCAGCAGCTCACGGCCCCCCCGGGTGAACACTGAAGCTTTCTTT.

The chain uses TRBV5-4 and TRBJ1-3, with D perhaps TRBD1 (5 bases). The germline gives CDR1 SGHNT, CDR2 YYREEE (reference sequence). The CDR3 totals 16 residues. Trimming took 0 bases from V and 0 from J, leaving 10 bases between them. This CDR3 is CASSLEGSNSGNTIYF. CDR3 bases: TGTGCCAGCAGCTTGGAGGGGTCCAACTCTGGAAACACCATATATTTT.

The table lists this clonotype with a few counts. This rearrangement joins TRBV2 to TRBJ2-3; D remains ambiguous. This CDR3 is built from 13 residues. CDR1 and CDR2 from the germline V gene are SNHLY and FYNNEI. Trimming shortened V by 6 bases and J by 7 bases, and 14 bases separated the two germline ends. The CDR3 region is CASSDLAPNTQYF. The CDR3 DNA is TGTGCCAGCAGCGACCTGGCCCCTAATACGCAGTATTTT.

The chain carries TRBV20-1 and TRBJ2-3; 8 bases align to TRBD2. CDR1 and CDR2 (germline): DFQATT, SNEGSKA (reference sequence). The CDR3 consists of 14 residues. V lost 5 bases to trimming and J lost 4 bases; unmatched junction nucleotides: 8. CDR3 residues: CSARPGTSSDTQYF. CDR3 bases: TGCAGTGCTCGCCCTGGGACTAGTTCAGATACGCAGTATTTT.

This clonotype was seen more than once but under ten times. CDR3 coding DNA: TGCAGTGCTAGGCCGACAAGGGACAATCAGCCCCAGCATTTT. Encoded protein: CSARPTRDNQPQHF. The V and J genes are TRBV20-1 and TRBJ1-5; D gene unclear. The CDR3 has 14 amino acids. With 3 bases removed from V and 3 bases from J, the gap between germline ends came to 12 bases. Per germline, CDR1 DFQATT and CDR2 SNEGSKA (reference sequence).

This clonotype showed up just a few times. The chain has TRBV7-7 and TRBJ2-5; possibly TRBD1 for D (5 bases). Germline V lookup: CDR1 SSHAT, CDR2 FNYEAQ (reference sequence). The CDR3 runs 13 residues. Trimming left V 1 base short and J 7 bases short, with 10 bases between. The CDR3 sequence is CASSLGPQGTQYF. CDR3 bases: TGTGCCAGCAGCTTAGGTCCCCAGGGGACCCAGTACTTC.

The chain uses TRBV7-3 and TRBJ2-1, with 9 bases aligning to TRBD1. This CDR3 is built from 15 residues. V lost 5 bases and J lost 2; bases outside the gene matches: 4. Looked up from germline, CDR1 is SGHTA and CDR2 is FQGTGA. The chain's CDR3 is CASSPTGGAYNEQFF. The CDR3 nucleotides are TGTGCCAGCAGCCCTACAGGGGGCGCCTACAATGAGCAGTTCTTC.

In its sample, this clonotype was seen many times. V is TRBV29-1 and J is TRBJ2-1; 7 nucleotides align to TRBD1. V dropped 7 bases and J dropped 6; count of bases not matched to a gene: 12. This CDR3 is built from 14 residues. Germline values: CDR1 SQVTM, CDR2 ANQGSEA. This CDR3 is CSGTPGQRANEQFF. CDR3 DNA sequence: TGCAGCGGGACCCCGGGACAGAGAGCCAATGAGCAGTTCTTC.

The genes are TRBV7-2 and TRBJ1-5; D not resolved. Germline V gene sequence: CDR1 SGHTA, CDR2 FQGNSA. V shed 1 base and J shed 7 bases, with 5 bases lying between them. The CDR3 sequence is 12 residues long. The CDR3 region has the DNA TGTGCCAGCAGCTTAGAATGGCAGCCCCAGCATTTT. This gives the protein CASSLEWQPQHF. Looking up the rest from reference TRBV7-2 and TRBJ1-5 gives the full variable domain: GAGVSQSPSNKVTEKGKDVELRCDPISGHTALYWYRQSLGQGLEFLIYFQGNSAPDKSGLPSDRFSAERTGGSVSTLTIQRTQQEDSAVYLCASSLEWQPQHFGDGTRLSIL.

This chain joins TRBV7-9 and TRBJ2-4, with D possibly being TRBD1 (6 bases). The V gene's germline CDR1 is SEHNR and CDR2 FQNEAQ (reference sequence). V gave up 7 bases and J gave up 7 bases, with 14 bases separating them. The CDR3 sequence is 13 residues long. CDR3 sequence (DNA): TGTGCCAGCAACGGTGGGGGCCCGAACATTCAGTACTTC. Its protein product is CASNGGGPNIQYF.